This T cell receptor beta chain was sequenced during a study of cytomegalovirus exposure and HLA in healthy donors. Here immunoSEQ multiplex PCR was the method, and the copy in TCRdb shows in-frame clones only, minus some. The table has roughly 150,000 clones, roughly 89% seen once; the top ten hold over 3%. The CDR3 contains 17 residues. The ends lost 5 bases at V and 1 base at J; junction bases unmatched: 9. Germline CDR1 reads MDHEN; CDR2 reads SYDVKM. The sample comprised PBMCs. The chain carries TRBV28 and TRBJ2-1, with TRBD1 matching over 9 bases. The receptor was isolated from a woman aged 18-30 years in good health and CMV-seropositive. The CDR3 DNA follows: TGTGCCAGCAGTCGAAGATGGACAGGGGTATCCTACAATGAGCAGTTCTTC. Translated, it gives CASSRRWTGVSYNEQFF. Combining the CDR3 with reference TRBV28 and TRBJ2-1 gives the whole variable domain DVKVTQSSRYLVKRTGEKVFLECVQDMDHENMFWYRQDPGLGLRLIYFSYDVKMKEKGDIPEGYSVSREKKERFSLILESASTNQTSMYLCASSRRWTGVSYNEQFFGPGTRLTVL.